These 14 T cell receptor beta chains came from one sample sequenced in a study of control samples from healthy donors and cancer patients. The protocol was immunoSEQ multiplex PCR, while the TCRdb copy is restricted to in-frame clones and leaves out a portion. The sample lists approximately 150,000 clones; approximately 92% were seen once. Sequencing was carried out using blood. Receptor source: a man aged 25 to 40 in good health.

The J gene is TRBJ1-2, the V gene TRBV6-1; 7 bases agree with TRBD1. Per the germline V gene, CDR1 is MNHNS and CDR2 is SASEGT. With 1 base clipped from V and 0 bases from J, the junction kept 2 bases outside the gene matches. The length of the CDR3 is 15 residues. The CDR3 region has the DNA TGTGCCAGCAGTGAAGGGACAGGCCCTAACTATGGCTACACCTTC. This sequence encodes CASSEGTGPNYGYTF.

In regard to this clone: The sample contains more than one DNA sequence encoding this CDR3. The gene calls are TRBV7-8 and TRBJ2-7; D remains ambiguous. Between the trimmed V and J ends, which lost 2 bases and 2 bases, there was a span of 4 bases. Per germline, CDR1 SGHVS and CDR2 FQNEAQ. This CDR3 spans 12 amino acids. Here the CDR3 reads CASSLNPYEQYF. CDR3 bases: TGTGCCAGCAGCTTAAATCCCTACGAGCAGTACTTC.

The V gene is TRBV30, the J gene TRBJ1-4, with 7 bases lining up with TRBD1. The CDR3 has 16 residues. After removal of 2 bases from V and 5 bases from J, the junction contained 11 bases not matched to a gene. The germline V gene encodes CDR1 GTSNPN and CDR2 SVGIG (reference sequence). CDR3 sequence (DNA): TGTGCCTGGAGTTCTGCCGTGACAGGGAGGAATGAAAAACTGTTTTTT. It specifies CAWSSAVTGRNEKLFF.

CDR3 in amino acids: CASSSALGATNGYTF. CDR3 DNA sequence: TGCGCCAGCAGCTCGGCGTTGGGGGCTACAAATGGCTACACCTTC. The V call is TRBV5-1, the J call TRBJ1-2, with D perhaps matching TRBD1 (6 bases). The V end lost 3 bases, the J end lost 6 bases, and 18 bases lay between the germline ends. This CDR3 region has 15 residues. Germline V gene sequence: CDR1 SGHRS, CDR2 YFSETQ.

This CDR3 is CASSQSPRGDEQFF. Written as DNA, the CDR3 is TGTGCCAGCAGCCAATCCCCTAGGGGTGATGAGCAGTTCTTC. The chain recombines TRBV16 with TRBJ2-1; TRBD1 might be the D (5 bases). V lost 0 bases and J 8 bases, leaving 11 bases between the germline ends. Looked up from germline, CDR1 is KGHSY and CDR2 is FQNENV. The CDR3 totals 14 residues. Combining the CDR3 with reference TRBV16 and TRBJ2-1 gives the whole variable domain GEEVAQTPKHLVRGEGQKAKLYCAPIKGHSYVFWYQQVLKNEFKFLISFQNENVFDETGMPKERFSAKCLPNSPCSLEIQATKLEDSAVYFCASSQSPRGDEQFFGPGTRLTVL.

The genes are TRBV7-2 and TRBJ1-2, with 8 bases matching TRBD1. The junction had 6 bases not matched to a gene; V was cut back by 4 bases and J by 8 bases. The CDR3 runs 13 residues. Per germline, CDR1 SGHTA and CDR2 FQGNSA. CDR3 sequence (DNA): TGTGCCAGCAGCTATCAGGGGGCGCAGGGCTACACCTTC. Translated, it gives CASSYQGAQGYTF.

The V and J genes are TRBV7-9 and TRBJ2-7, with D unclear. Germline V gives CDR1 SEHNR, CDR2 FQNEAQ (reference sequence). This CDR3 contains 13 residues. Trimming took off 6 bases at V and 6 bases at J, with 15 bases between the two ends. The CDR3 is CASSLLVGGEQYF. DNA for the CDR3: TGTGCCAGCAGTCTTCTCGTGGGCGGCGAGCAGTACTTC.

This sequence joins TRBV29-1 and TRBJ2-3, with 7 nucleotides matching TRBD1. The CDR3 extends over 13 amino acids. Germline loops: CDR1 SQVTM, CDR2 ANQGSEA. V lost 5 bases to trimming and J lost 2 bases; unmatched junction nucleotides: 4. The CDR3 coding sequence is TGCAGCGTTAGGGACAGAGACACAGATACGCAGTATTTT. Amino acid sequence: CSVRDRDTDTQYF.

The DNA of the CDR3 is TGTGCCAGCAGCTTGGGCCCTGCTAGCGGGGGGTACTACGAGCAGTACTTC. Translated, it gives CASSLGPASGGYYEQYF. V usage is TRBV5-4 and J usage is TRBJ2-7; 11 bases fit TRBD2. V lost 0 bases, J lost 3 bases, and 8 bases stayed unmatched. Germline assignment: CDR1 SGHNT and CDR2 YYREEE (reference sequence). The CDR3 totals 17 residues.

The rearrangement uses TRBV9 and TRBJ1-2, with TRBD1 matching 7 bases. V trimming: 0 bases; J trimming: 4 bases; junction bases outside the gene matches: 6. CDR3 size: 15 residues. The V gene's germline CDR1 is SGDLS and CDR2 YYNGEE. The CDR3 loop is CASSVGSGQVYGYTF. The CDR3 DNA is TGTGCCAGCAGCGTAGGTTCCGGACAGGTCTATGGCTACACCTTC.

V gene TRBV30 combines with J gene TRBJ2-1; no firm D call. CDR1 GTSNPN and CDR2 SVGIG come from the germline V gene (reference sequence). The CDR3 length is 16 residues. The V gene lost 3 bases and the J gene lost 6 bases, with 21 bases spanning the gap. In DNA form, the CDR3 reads TGTGCCTGGAGCCTAAAGGTCCGTCCCGGATCCAATGAGCAGTTCTTC. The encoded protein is CAWSLKVRPGSNEQFF.

In DNA, the CDR3 is TGTGCCAGTAGTCCAGGGACGGTTGGCTACACCTTC. Its translation is CASSPGTVGYTF. V and J are TRBV19 and TRBJ1-2; the D gene is possibly TRBD1 (5 bases). V was pared by 5 bases and J by 7 bases, with 11 bases between. The CDR3 loop spans 12 amino acids. The germline V gene has CDR1 LNHDA and CDR2 SQIVND (reference sequence).

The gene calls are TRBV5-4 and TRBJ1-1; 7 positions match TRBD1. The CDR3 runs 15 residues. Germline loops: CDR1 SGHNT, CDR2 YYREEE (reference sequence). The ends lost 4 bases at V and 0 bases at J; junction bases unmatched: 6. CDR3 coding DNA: TGTGCCAGCAGCAACTACAGGGGTATGAACACTGAAGCTTTCTTT. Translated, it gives CASSNYRGMNTEAFF.

For the CDR3, the DNA is TGTGCCAGCAGTTTGGGGTACACCGGGGAGCTGTTTTTT. Its translation: CASSLGYTGELFF. The chain uses TRBV27 and TRBJ2-2; D gene ambiguous. Trimming left V 3 bases short and J 3 bases short, with 5 bases between. Germline CDR1 reads MNHEY; CDR2 reads SMNVEV (reference sequence). This CDR3 comprises 13 residues.